The next 11 T cell receptor beta chains were all read from a single sample in a study of tumor-infiltrating lymphocytes in primary liver carcinoma (TCRdb year 2017). Without any cell sorting, total RNA and DNA were extracted together from approximately 20-30 mg of bulk tissue using the AllPrep DNA/RNA mini kit. Reads for this sample came from an Illumina HiSeq 2500. Starting from about 550 ng total RNA, TCRbeta-specific cDNA was produced by reverse transcription with a constant-region primer and ProtoScript II reverse transcriptase. The TCRbeta libraries were prepared through three rounds of nested multiplex PCR following a slightly modified ARM-PCR procedure. Each of the first two PCR rounds ran for approximately 9 cycles using multiplex TRBV1-TRBV30 forward primers together with a Cbeta reverse primer. The public reads were reanalyzed by TCRdb: fastp trimming at Q25, MiXCR alignment, in-frame beta chains only. One record per CDR3 amino acid sequence lists the most common genes and DNA. This sample comprises approximately 73,000 distinct CDR3 sequences, about two thirds of them detected only once. Roughly 15% of the sample is held by the ten biggest clonotypes.

Input material: liver tumor tissue from sampling region 4. In the paper's terms, the cell subset or site label means: tumor region T4, right-lateral pole. These receptors came from a woman in her sixties with primary liver carcinoma and hepatitis B virus infection.

This clonotype was seen a handful of times. Mismatch with germline at one junction end may stem from a read error. The gene calls are TRBV28 and TRBJ1-1, with a possible D match to TRBD1 (6 bases). The CDR3 is 15 amino acids. Germline V gene data show CDR1 as MDHEN and CDR2 as SYDVKM. CDR3 sequence (DNA): TGTGCCAGCGGGACGGCGGGGGCGGTGAGCACTGAAGATTTCTTT. Protein sequence: CASGTAGAVSTEDFF.

About this clonotype itself: The conserved phenylalanine or tryptophan normally closing the CDR3 is absent here, so this likely arose from a read error. This chain connects TRBV28 to TRBJ1-1; no reliable D call. CDR1 is MDHEN and CDR2 is SYDVKM in the germline V gene. This CDR3 has 10 amino acids. V lost 5 bases and J lost 10, with 8 bases in between. CDR3 in amino acids: CASSVPRAFY. The CDR3 DNA sequence: TGTGCCAGCAGTGTCCCCCGAGCTTTCTAT.

Comments on this clonotype: Possible read error: a much larger clone is one base away. The chain employs TRBV28 and TRBJ2-7; 10 bases fit TRBD2. Germline CDR1 is MDHEN and CDR2 is SYDVKM. V shed 7 bases, J shed 2 bases, and the junction held 5 bases outside the gene matches. The CDR3 is 14 amino acids. The CDR3 loop is CASMTSGRAYEQYF. CDR3 DNA: TGTGCCAGCATGACAAGCGGGAGGGCCTACGAGCAGTACTTC.

V gene TRBV11-3 combines with J gene TRBJ1-2, with unresolved D. Germline assignment: CDR1 SGHNT and CDR2 YENEEA. V lost 1 base and J lost 7, with 7 bases in between. The CDR3 length is 12 residues. CDR3 sequence: CASSLGSFGYTF. The CDR3 DNA sequence: TGTGCCAGCAGCTTAGGGTCCTTTGGCTACACCTTC.

On this clonotype itself: A much larger clone differs by one base, so this may be a read error. CDR3 residues: CASTRTGWSRGVNVLTF. The CDR3 DNA follows: TGCGCCAGCACCCGGACAGGGTGGTCTAGGGGGGTCAACGTCCTGACTTTC. This rearrangement joins TRBV5-1 to TRBJ2-6, with 8 positions matching TRBD1. CDR1 is SGHRS, CDR2 YFSETQ, per germline. The CDR3 has 17 residues.

The J gene is TRBJ2-7, the V gene TRBV29-1; 8 nucleotides align to TRBD2. V trimming: 1 base; J trimming: 3 bases; junction bases outside the gene matches: 8. This CDR3 contains 15 residues. The germline V gene encodes CDR1 SQVTM and CDR2 ANQGSEA. This chain's CDR3 is CSVEGGRSPFYEQYF. CDR3 coding DNA: TGCAGCGTTGAAGGCGGGAGGTCACCATTCTACGAGCAGTACTTC.

Comment on this clonotype: A junction end diverges from the germline sequence, so it may reflect a read error. CDR3 DNA: TGTGCCAGCAGAGCCCACCCCCTAGCGCGATACCTTCCCCCTTCCATCTCTGGGCCCAACGTCCTGACTTTC. The encoded protein is CASRAHPLARYLPPSISGPNVLTF. The chain is built from TRBV6-5 and TRBJ2-6; D might be TRBD2 (6 bases). CDR1 and CDR2 from the germline V gene are MNHEY and SVGAGI. This CDR3 is 24 amino acids long.

This clonotype is categorized as medium-sized. The chain carries TRBV29-1 and TRBJ2-1; D gene ambiguous. Trimming removed 5 bases at V and 4 bases at J, with 15 bases between. The CDR3 has 14 amino acids. From germline, CDR1 is SQVTM and CDR2 ANQGSEA. CDR3 protein: CSVHQTGWYNEQFF. In DNA form, the CDR3 reads TGCAGCGTTCATCAGACCGGGTGGTACAATGAGCAGTTCTTC.

This chain's CDR3 is CASRQRQGNHGQYF. CDR3 in DNA: TGTGCCAGCAGGCAAAGACAGGGCAACCACGGGCAGTACTTC. The gene calls are TRBV28 and TRBJ2-7, with 7 bases that match TRBD1. Germline values: CDR1 MDHEN, CDR2 SYDVKM. The CDR3 runs 14 residues. V dropped 6 bases and J dropped 9; count of bases not matched to a gene: 14.

This clonotype has only one observation. V gene TRBV12-3 or TRBV12-4 combines with J gene TRBJ1-5, with a possible D match to TRBD1 (5 bases). This CDR3 region has 14 residues. Trimming took 9 bases from V and 3 from J, leaving 15 bases between them. The CDR3 region is CASTRDVSNQPQHF. The CDR3 nucleotides read TGTGCCAGTACACGGGACGTTTCCAATCAGCCCCAGCATTTT.

On this clonotype: An end of the junction does not agree with germline; a read error may underlie this. V usage is TRBV11-2 and J usage is TRBJ1-2; D perhaps matches TRBD1 (5 bases). CDR3 length: 13 residues. CDR1 is SGHAT and CDR2 is FQNNGV in the germline V gene. The CDR3 DNA reads as TGTGCCAACAGTCCCGGGACGGAATATGGCTATACCTTC. As protein: CANSPGTEYGYTF.